The entry below describes one T cell receptor beta chain. No antigen is known for it. The data belong to a study of siplizumab effects on memory and regulatory T cells. Libraries were prepared by immunoSEQ multiplex PCR; TCRdb keeps only in-frame clonotypes and omits some of them. The sample lists around 100,000 clones; about 90% were seen once. Study observations and caveats: The alloresponse seemed to draw substantially on naive T cells, which appeared more diverse than memory cells. Siplizumab led to significantly less abundant alloreactive sequences that could be traced back to unstimulated CD4+ memory cells. A minor share of alloreactive clones matched unstimulated subsets. Proliferating CD4+ or CD8+ clones, roughly 75-95% of them, lacked an assignable naive or memory phenotype.

Germline CDR1 MNHEY, CDR2 SVGAGI. There are 14 residues in the CDR3. J was trimmed by 2 bases and V by 6 bases; bases with no gene match: 3. The chain employs TRBV6-5 and TRBJ2-7, with 11 bases matching TRBD2. This TCR was recovered from a human donor in good health. The source material was CD4+ T cells sorted from blood. CDR3 loop: CASSPGLAAYEQYF. As DNA, the CDR3 is TGTGCCAGCAGCCCGGGACTAGCGGCCTACGAGCAGTACTTC.